This T cell receptor (beta chain) comes out of a study of CD8 T cells in ankylosing spondylitis. Quantitative 5'-RACE with molecular barcodes produced the TCR beta libraries. TCRdb fed the 5' RACE reads into MiXCR, producing one record per CDR3 protein. Here the sample spans about 700,000 distinct CDR3 sequences, 19% being singletons. With 5 bases removed from V and 2 bases from J, the gap between germline ends came to 19 bases. Germline-derived CDR1 and CDR2 are MNHEY and SMNVEV (reference sequence). This CDR3 comprises 17 residues. Comment on this clonotype: What it binds is unknown.

Study results and limitations: A TCR beta motif of fewer than 10 highly homologous variants seemed to mark ankylosing spondylitis blood. Relatively scarce in peripheral blood, disease-linked clones were CD8+.

Sample: blood, either unsorted or a sorted T cell fraction (not recorded which). The J gene is TRBJ2-1, the V gene TRBV27, with D perhaps given as TRBD1 or TRBD2 (5 bases each). The receptor was isolated from a male donor with ankylosing spondylitis. The CDR3, as DNA: TGTGCCAGCAGTGGTGAGGGGAAGTTTTTTACCTACAATGAGCAGTTCTTC. Its translation: CASSGEGKFFTYNEQFF.